The 27 T cell receptor beta chains below all came from one sample that was sequenced in a study of blood T cell repertoires in COVID-19. The assay was immunoSEQ multiplex PCR, and TCRdb's table has in-frame clones only and misses some. Counted here are about 260,000 clones, 75% to 90% occurring once; the ten biggest clones make up approximately 1.5%. Sequencing was done on a sample of peripheral blood. The receptors come from a woman in her thirties or forties who had recovered from COVID-19.

This chain links TRBV7-2 with TRBJ1-5; 8 bases map to TRBD1. V dropped 5 bases and J dropped 0; count of bases not matched to a gene: 6. The CDR3 loop spans 16 amino acids. CDR1 and CDR2 from the germline V gene are SGHTA and FQGNSA. CDR3 amino acids: CASSPDRVYSNQPQHF. The DNA of the CDR3 is TGTGCCAGCAGCCCGGACAGGGTCTATAGCAATCAGCCCCAGCATTTT.

V is TRBV7-2 and J is TRBJ2-3, with 9 bases fitting TRBD1. Germline V CDR1 and CDR2: SGHTA, FQGNSA. V shed 1 base, J shed 4 bases, and the junction held 3 bases outside the gene matches. This CDR3 comprises 15 residues. DNA for the CDR3: TGTGCCAGCAGCTTAGACCGGGACAGGGCAGATACGCAGTATTTT. This codes for CASSLDRDRADTQYF. Full variable domain (missing parts from reference TRBV7-2 and TRBJ2-3): GAGVSQSPSNKVTEKGKDVELRCDPISGHTALYWYRQSLGQGLEFLIYFQGNSAPDKSGLPSDRFSAERTGGSVSTLTIQRTQQEDSAVYLCASSLDRDRADTQYFGPGTRLTVL.

Here the CDR3 reads CASSFTGVGSYEQYF. The CDR3, as DNA: TGTGCCAGCAGCTTTACAGGGGTCGGCTCCTACGAGCAGTACTTC. This chain connects TRBV5-5 to TRBJ2-7, with TRBD1 identical over 7 bases. V lost 2 bases to trimming and J lost 0 bases; unmatched junction nucleotides: 5. The CDR3 sequence is 15 residues long. CDR1 SGHKS and CDR2 YYEKEE come from the germline V gene (reference sequence). The full variable domain, rest sourced from reference TRBV5-5 and TRBJ2-7, is DAGVTQSPTHLIKTRGQQVTLRCSPISGHKSVSWYQQVLGQGPQFIFQYYEKEERGRGNFPDRFSARQFPNYSSELNVNALLLGDSALYLCASSFTGVGSYEQYFGPGTRLTVT.

The chain is built from TRBV5-8 and TRBJ1-3, with D hard to call. Trimming took 0 bases from V and 0 from J, leaving 16 bases between them. This CDR3 has 18 residues. Germline CDR1 is SGHTS and CDR2 is YDEGEE. The CDR3 sequence: CASSLGPGRAISGNTIYF. In DNA form, the CDR3 reads TGTGCCAGCAGCTTGGGACCCGGGAGAGCCATCTCTGGAAACACCATATATTTT.

In this sample, this clone turned up a few times. The gene calls are TRBV3-1 (or the pseudogene TRBV3-2) and TRBJ1-1, with 8 bases fitting TRBD1. Germline trimming cut 0 bases from V and 7 bases from J; bases unmatched to any gene: 10. The CDR3 runs to 16 residues. Germline V lookup: CDR1 LGHDT, CDR2 YNNKEL (reference sequence). CDR3 amino acids: CASSQDWSGGSVEAFF. The DNA of the CDR3 is TGTGCCAGCAGCCAAGATTGGTCAGGGGGCTCGGTTGAAGCTTTCTTT.

This chain joins TRBV11-2 and TRBJ1-2; D uncertain. V shed 1 base and J shed 0 bases, with 6 bases lying between them. Germline CDR1 SGHAT, CDR2 FQNNGV. The CDR3 runs to 14 residues. The CDR3 loop is CASSLALSNYGYTF. The CDR3 nucleotides read TGTGCCAGCAGCTTAGCTCTGTCTAACTATGGCTACACCTTC.

This chain links TRBV7-8 with TRBJ2-6; 7 bases agree with TRBD2. CDR3 length equals 14 residues. The V gene's germline CDR1 is SGHVS and CDR2 FQNEAQ. J was trimmed by 2 bases and V by 8 bases; bases with no gene match: 3. The CDR3 spells CASGRDPGANVLTF. As DNA, the CDR3 is TGTGCCAGCGGGAGGGACCCTGGGGCCAACGTCCTGACTTTC.

This clone was detected a few times. V gene TRBV7-9 combines with J gene TRBJ1-4; D is unclear. Germline V gene data show CDR1 as SEHNR and CDR2 as FQNEAQ (reference sequence). The CDR3 has 16 amino acids. The V end lost 1 base, the J end lost 4 bases, and 13 bases lay between the germline ends. The CDR3 DNA reads as TGTGCCAGCAGCTTAGGAGGGTCGGCGGATAATGAAAAACTGTTTTTT. This translates into CASSLGGSADNEKLFF.

With regard to this clone: At one boundary the junction diverges from the germline segment, which might be a read error. The V call is TRBV3-1 (or the pseudogene TRBV3-2), the J call TRBJ2-1, with TRBD2 identical over 7 bases. Germline V gives CDR1 LGHDT, CDR2 YNNKEL (reference sequence). The CDR3 consists of 16 residues. As DNA, the CDR3 is TGTGCCAGCAGCCTCCTGGCGGGGGAATCCTCCAATGAGCAGTTCTTC. As protein: CASSLLAGESSNEQFF.

V gene TRBV7-3 combines with J gene TRBJ2-1; 13 bases fit TRBD2. Germline loops: CDR1 SGHTA, CDR2 FQGTGA. V shed 2 bases and J 4 bases; nucleotides not matched to a gene: 8. This CDR3 has 18 residues. DNA for the CDR3: TGTGCCAGCAGCTTATCGGGACTAGCGGGGTCGTTATACAATGAGCAGTTCTTC. Its translation: CASSLSGLAGSLYNEQFF.

V and J are TRBV11-2 and TRBJ2-1; 9 positions agree with TRBD2. Germline CDR1 and CDR2: SGHAT and FQNNGV. This CDR3 has 15 amino acids. V trimming: 5 bases; J trimming: 2 bases; junction bases outside the gene matches: 4. CDR3 loop: CASSIRLAAYNEQFF. DNA of the CDR3: TGTGCCAGCAGCATCCGACTAGCGGCCTACAATGAGCAGTTCTTC.

The V gene is TRBV7-8, the J gene TRBJ2-5; D is perhaps TRBD2 (6 bases). V was pared by 5 bases and J by 5 bases, with 15 bases between. The CDR3 runs to 14 residues. Germline lookup yields CDR1 SGHVS and CDR2 FQNEAQ. DNA for the CDR3: TGTGCCAGCAGCCCCTTTTTTGGGAGGGAGACCCAGTACTTC. Its translation is CASSPFFGRETQYF.

In this sample, this clone turned up once. J is TRBJ1-2 and V is TRBV4-3; D not resolved. The CDR3 loop spans 15 amino acids. Deletions cut 4 bases from V and 2 bases from J, with 14 bases between. Germline values: CDR1 LGHNA, CDR2 YSLEER. CDR3 residues: CASSLRTAANYGYTF. The CDR3 DNA reads TGCGCCAGCAGCCTCCGAACAGCGGCCAACTATGGCTACACCTTC.

The gene calls are TRBV28 and TRBJ2-1, with 7 bases that match TRBD1. Germline loops: CDR1 MDHEN, CDR2 SYDVKM. J lost 10 bases, V lost 5 bases, and 11 bases had no gene match. The length of the CDR3 is 14 residues. CDR3: CASSEPGTDTEQFF. The CDR3 bases are TGTGCCAGCAGTGAACCTGGGACAGACACCGAGCAGTTCTTC.

V is TRBV7-7 and J is TRBJ2-2; 9 bases map to TRBD2. V dropped 1 base and J dropped 0; count of bases not matched to a gene: 3. Per the germline V gene, CDR1 is SSHAT and CDR2 is FNYEAQ (reference sequence). The CDR3 runs to 17 residues. CDR3 protein: CASSLGLAGTNTGELFF. CDR3 sequence (DNA): TGTGCCAGCAGCTTAGGGCTAGCGGGGACGAACACCGGGGAGCTGTTTTTT. Combining the CDR3 with reference TRBV7-7 and TRBJ2-2 gives the whole variable domain GAGVSQSPRYKVTKRGQDVTLRCDPISSHATLYWYQQALGQGPEFLTYFNYEAQPDKSGLPSDRFSAERPEGSISTLTIQRTEQRDSAMYRCASSLGLAGTNTGELFFGEGSRLTVL.

The chain has TRBV20-1 and TRBJ2-4; D is ambiguous. Germline-derived CDR1 and CDR2 are DFQATT and SNEGSKA (reference sequence). With 1 base removed from V and 13 bases from J, the gap between germline ends came to 11 bases. The CDR3 is 11 amino acids. The CDR3 region has the DNA TGCAGTGCTAGAGTCTGGCAGGTGCAGTACTTC. This gives the protein CSARVWQVQYF.

The chain carries TRBV27 and TRBJ1-1; D possibly corresponds to TRBD1 (6 bases). V lost 6 bases and J 4 bases, leaving 21 bases between the germline ends. CDR3 length equals 16 residues. Germline V CDR1 and CDR2: MNHEY, SMNVEV (reference sequence). Here the CDR3 reads CASSHIRGIYSTEAFF. The CDR3 bases are TGTGCCAGCAGCCACATCAGGGGAATTTACAGCACTGAAGCTTTCTTT.

This rearrangement joins TRBV7-9 to TRBJ2-1; 12 positions match TRBD2. CDR1 and CDR2 (germline): SEHNR, FQNEAQ (reference sequence). This CDR3 spans 18 amino acids. With 4 bases clipped from V and 7 bases from J, the junction kept 14 bases outside the gene matches. In nucleotides, the CDR3 is TGTGCCAGCAGCTCCGGTCCCGGGACTAGCGGGCTAGCTAATGAGCAGTTCTTC. Translating it yields CASSSGPGTSGLANEQFF.

The chain combines TRBV28 with TRBJ1-6; D might be TRBD1 (5 bases). The CDR3 loop spans 13 amino acids. With 1 base removed from V and 14 bases from J, the gap between germline ends came to 12 bases. CDR1 and CDR2 (germline): MDHEN, SYDVKM. The CDR3 reads CASSLYPRGALHF. The CDR3 DNA sequence: TGTGCCAGCAGTTTATACCCCCGGGGGGCCCTCCACTTT.

V gene TRBV6-5 combines with J gene TRBJ1-2, with TRBD1 identical over 10 bases. In germline, CDR1 is MNHEY, CDR2 SVGAGI. J gave up 8 bases and V 6 bases, and 6 bases lay outside the gene matches. The CDR3 length is 13 residues. The CDR3 is CASRDRGFSGYTF. In DNA, the CDR3 is TGTGCCAGCAGGGACAGGGGGTTTAGCGGCTACACCTTC.

The gene calls are TRBV18 and TRBJ2-5, with a tentative D call TRBD1 (7 bases). This CDR3 is built from 15 residues. Trimming removed 4 bases at V and 5 bases at J, with 17 bases between. Germline lookup yields CDR1 KGHSH and CDR2 LQKENI. The CDR3 DNA is TGTGCCAGCTCACGCGTCACAGGGGCGGGGGAGACCCAGTACTTC. Protein product: CASSRVTGAGETQYF.

V usage is TRBV3-1 (or the pseudogene TRBV3-2) and J usage is TRBJ1-5; 8 positions match TRBD1. V trimming: 5 bases; J trimming: 8 bases; junction bases outside the gene matches: 8. CDR1 LGHDT and CDR2 YNNKEL come from the germline V gene (reference sequence). The CDR3 sequence is 14 residues long. The CDR3 region is CASSNTGGREPQHF. CDR3 DNA: TGTGCCAGCAGCAATACAGGGGGTAGAGAGCCCCAGCATTTT.

The chain carries TRBV9 and TRBJ1-2; TRBD1 agrees at 9 bases. The V and J ends lost 2 bases and 3 bases, in that order; junction bases with no gene match: 5. Germline V gene sequence: CDR1 SGDLS, CDR2 YYNGEE. The CDR3 extends over 15 amino acids. Written as DNA, the CDR3 is TGTGCCAGCAGCGTCGGGACAGGGTACGACTATGGCTACACCTTC. Translating gives CASSVGTGYDYGYTF. Variable domain in full (rest from reference TRBV9 and TRBJ1-2): DSGVTQTPKHLITATGQRVTLRCSPRSGDLSVYWYQQSLDQGLQFLIQYYNGEERAKGNILERFSAQQFPDLHSELNLSSLELGDSALYFCASSVGTGYDYGYTFGSGTRLTVV.

The V and J genes are TRBV27 and TRBJ2-1; 7 nucleotides agree with TRBD1. This CDR3 contains 15 residues. Germline CDR1 and CDR2: MNHEY and SMNVEV (reference sequence). V was clipped by 5 bases and J by 5 bases; unmatched bases: 9. The CDR3: CASSASPGQNNEQFF. CDR3 sequence (DNA): TGTGCCAGCAGTGCCTCCCCGGGACAGAACAATGAGCAGTTCTTC.

The chain carries TRBV10-3 and TRBJ1-2; D not certain. V was clipped by 6 bases and J by 3 bases, with 20 bases between them. This CDR3 contains 16 residues. Germline CDR1 and CDR2: ENHRY and SYGVKD. DNA of the CDR3: TGTGCCATCAGATCGTCTGAAAAACTGGTTGACTATGGCTACACCTTC. Translating gives CAIRSSEKLVDYGYTF.

The chain has TRBV29-1 and TRBJ2-3, with a weak D call TRBD1 (6 bases). This CDR3 has 14 residues. From germline, CDR1 is SQVTM and CDR2 ANQGSEA. V lost 1 base, J lost 4 bases, and 12 bases lay in between. The DNA for the CDR3 is TGCAGCGTTGAAGGAGGGAAGGGGGCAGATACGCAGTATTTT. Translating gives CSVEGGKGADTQYF.

The chain links TRBV12-1 to TRBJ1-2; the table gives TRBD1 as D, unverified against the DNA. TRBV12-1 is assigned pseudogene status. The CDR3 loop spans 16 amino acids. CDR3 sequence (DNA): TGTGCCAGCAGCGCCCGGGGGACAGGGGGCGTCTATGGCTACACCTTC. It specifies CASSARGTGGVYGYTF.